In its sample, the clone carrying this T cell receptor beta chain is medium-sized. Each TRB amplification used about 220-500 ng of genomic DNA from blood. The data originate from a study of T and B cells in COVID-19 patients. CDR3 length equals 14 residues. The V end lost 2 bases, the J end lost 10 bases, and 12 bases lay between the germline ends. In germline, CDR1 is SGHVS, CDR2 FNYEAQ. BIOMED2 TRB-A/B primer pools were used in multiplex TRB PCR. MiXCR was run by TCRdb on the multiplex PCR reads, yielding one entry per CDR3 protein. This sample has thousands of distinct CDR3 sequences, with around 20% found just once.

The chain recombines TRBV7-6 with TRBJ1-6, with D maybe TRBD1 (6 bases). This receptor was obtained from a human donor who had recovered from COVID-19. Sequenced sample: blood. As DNA, the CDR3 is TGTGCCAGCAGCTTAAAACAGGGTTACTCACCCCTCCACTTT. It is translated as CASSLKQGYSPLHF. The whole variable domain, remainder taken from reference TRBV7-6 and TRBJ1-6, is GAGVSQSPRYKVTKRGQDVALRCDPISGHVSLYWYRQALGQGPEFLTYFNYEAQQDKSGLPNDRFSAERPEGSISTLTIQRTEQRDSAMYRCASSLKQGYSPLHFGNGTRLTVT.